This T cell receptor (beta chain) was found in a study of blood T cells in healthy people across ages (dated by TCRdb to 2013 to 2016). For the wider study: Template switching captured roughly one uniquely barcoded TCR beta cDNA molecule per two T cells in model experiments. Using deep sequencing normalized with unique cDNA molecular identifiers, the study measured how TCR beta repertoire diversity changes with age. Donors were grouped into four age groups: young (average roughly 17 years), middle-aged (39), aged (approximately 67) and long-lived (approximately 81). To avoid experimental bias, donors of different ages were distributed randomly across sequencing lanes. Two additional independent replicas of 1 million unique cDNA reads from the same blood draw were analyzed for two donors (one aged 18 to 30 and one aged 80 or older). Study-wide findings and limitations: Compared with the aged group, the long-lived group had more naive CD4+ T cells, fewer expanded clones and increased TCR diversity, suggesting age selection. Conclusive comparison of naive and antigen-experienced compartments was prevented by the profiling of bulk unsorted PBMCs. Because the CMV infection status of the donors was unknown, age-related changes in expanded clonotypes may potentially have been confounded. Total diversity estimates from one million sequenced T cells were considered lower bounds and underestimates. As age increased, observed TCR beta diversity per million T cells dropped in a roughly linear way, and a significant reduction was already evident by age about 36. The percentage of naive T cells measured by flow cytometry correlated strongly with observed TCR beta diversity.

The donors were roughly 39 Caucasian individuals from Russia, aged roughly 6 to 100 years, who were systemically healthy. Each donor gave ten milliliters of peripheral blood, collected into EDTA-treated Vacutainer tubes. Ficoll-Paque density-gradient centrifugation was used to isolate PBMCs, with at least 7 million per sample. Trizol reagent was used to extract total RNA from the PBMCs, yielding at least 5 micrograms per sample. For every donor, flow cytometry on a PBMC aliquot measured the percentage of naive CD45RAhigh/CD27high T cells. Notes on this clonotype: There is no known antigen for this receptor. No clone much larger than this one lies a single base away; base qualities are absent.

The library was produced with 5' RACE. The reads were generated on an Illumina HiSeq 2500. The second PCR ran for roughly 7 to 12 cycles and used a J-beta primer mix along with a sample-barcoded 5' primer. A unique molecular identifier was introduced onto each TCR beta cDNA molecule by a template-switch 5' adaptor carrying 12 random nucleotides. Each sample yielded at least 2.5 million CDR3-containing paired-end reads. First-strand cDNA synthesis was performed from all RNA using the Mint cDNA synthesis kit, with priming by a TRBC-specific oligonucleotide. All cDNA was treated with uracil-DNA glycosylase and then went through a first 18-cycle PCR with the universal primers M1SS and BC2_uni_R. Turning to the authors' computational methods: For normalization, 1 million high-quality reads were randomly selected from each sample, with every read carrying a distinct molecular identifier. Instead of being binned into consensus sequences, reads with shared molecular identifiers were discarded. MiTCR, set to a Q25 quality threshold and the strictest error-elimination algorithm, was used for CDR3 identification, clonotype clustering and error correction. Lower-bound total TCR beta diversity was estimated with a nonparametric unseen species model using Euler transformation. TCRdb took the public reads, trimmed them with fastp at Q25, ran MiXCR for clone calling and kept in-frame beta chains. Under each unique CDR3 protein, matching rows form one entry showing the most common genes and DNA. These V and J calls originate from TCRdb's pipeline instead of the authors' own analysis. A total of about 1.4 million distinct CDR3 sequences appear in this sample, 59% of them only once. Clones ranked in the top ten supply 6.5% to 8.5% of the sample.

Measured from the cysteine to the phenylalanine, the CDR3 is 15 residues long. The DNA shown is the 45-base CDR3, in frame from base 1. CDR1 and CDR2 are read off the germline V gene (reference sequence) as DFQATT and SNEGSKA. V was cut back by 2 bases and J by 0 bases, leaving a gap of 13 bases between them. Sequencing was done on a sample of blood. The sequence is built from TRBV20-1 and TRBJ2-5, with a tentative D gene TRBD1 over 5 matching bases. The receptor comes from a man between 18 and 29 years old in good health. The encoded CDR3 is CSARPDSPYQETQYF. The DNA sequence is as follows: TGCAGTGCTAGACCCGACAGCCCGTACCAAGAGACCCAGTACTTC.